These 8 T cell receptor beta chains were all obtained from the same sample, sequenced in a study of T cells expressing NK-cell markers. Using the 5' RACE reads, TCRdb records one entry per CDR3 protein without DNA. Recorded for this sample: roughly 300,000 distinct CDR3 sequences. The sample consisted of blood T cells: a sorted CD56 or NKG2C T cell subset, CD4+ or CD8+ T cells, or bulk PBMC T cells (not recorded which). These receptors all stem from a woman between 18 and 75 years old in good health.

This rearrangement joins TRBV29-1 to TRBJ2-3; TCRdb's D gene call, TRBD2, goes unchecked for lack of DNA. The CDR3 spans 14 residues. Germline lookup yields CDR1 SQVTM and CDR2 ANQGSEA. The CDR3 region is CSVWTSGKADTQYF.

The rearrangement uses TRBV7-7 and TRBJ2-3. The CDR3 has 15 amino acids. CDR1 is SSHAT and CDR2 is FNYEAQ in the germline V gene (reference sequence). CDR3 loop: CASSLDAASTDTQYF.

The gene calls are TRBV12-3 or TRBV12-4 and TRBJ1-5; TCRdb selects TRBD1, and the lack of DNA leaves this call unchecked. The CDR3 length is 13 residues. The CDR3 loop reads CASSRTGEKPQHF.

This chain uses TRBV29-1 with TRBJ2-5; TCRdb's D gene call, TRBD1, goes unchecked for lack of DNA. The CDR3 is made up of 13 amino acids. CDR1 is SQVTM, CDR2 ANQGSEA, per germline. The CDR3 sequence: CSVETGGQETQYF.

The V and J genes are TRBV7-3 and TRBJ2-1; TCRdb reports TRBD1, a call that lacks DNA to check it against. Germline V gene data show CDR1 as SGHTA and CDR2 as FQGTGA. The CDR3 has 14 amino acids. CDR3 sequence reads: CASSLRSRSDEQFF.

V usage is TRBV20-1 and J usage is TRBJ2-3; TCRdb outputs TRBD1, but without DNA this stays unchecked. The CDR3 runs 14 residues. Germline CDR1 reads DFQATT; CDR2 reads SNEGSKA (reference sequence). CDR3 in amino acids: CSASQGAPPLNEYF.

The genes are TRBV6-1 and TRBJ2-2; the D call from TCRdb, TRBD2, cannot be confirmed without DNA. The CDR3 has 14 amino acids. Germline V gene sequence: CDR1 MNHNS, CDR2 SASEGT. The CDR3 here is CASSLRWDTGELFF.

This chain links TRBV12-3 or TRBV12-4 with TRBJ2-1; TCRdb reports TRBD2, a call that lacks DNA to check it against. There are 16 residues in the CDR3. The CDR3: CASSLYGGASYNEQFF.